A single sample gave rise to the 20 T cell receptor beta chains below, sequenced in a study of cytomegalovirus exposure and HLA in healthy donors (TCRdb year 2017). Library preparation was by the immunoSEQ multiplex PCR assay. In its TCRdb copy, this immuneACCESS table keeps in-frame sequences only and misses some clones. Where compared with another copy, unresolved V genes explain less than half of these, and the others have no known cause. In all, the sample holds under 200,000 clones, and about 90% of those were seen once. The ten largest clones represent 10% of the sample. Material for sequencing was PBMCs. The receptors were sampled from a woman between 18 and 29 years old in good health and CMV-seropositive.

The V and J genes are TRBV7-3 and TRBJ1-3, with 8 nucleotides matching TRBD1. Trimming at V came to 4 bases and at J to 2 bases, leaving 7 bases not matched to a gene. Germline assignment: CDR1 SGHTA and CDR2 FQGTGA. CDR3 length: 16 residues. The CDR3 sequence is CASSSSGQGPGNTIYF. DNA of the CDR3: TGTGCCAGCAGCTCCTCAGGACAGGGCCCTGGAAACACCATATATTTT.

This clone occurred a few times. V usage is TRBV21-1 and J usage is TRBJ2-7; the DNA was not compared with TRBD2, the D call given in the table. TRBV21-1 is given as a pseudogene. The CDR3 is made up of 11 amino acids. CDR3 in amino acids: CASSKYREQYF. DNA of the CDR3: TGTGCCAGCAGCAAGTACCGGGAGCAGTACTTC.

The gene calls are TRBV5-6 and TRBJ2-7; the D is unclear. The CDR3 is 14 amino acids. Deletions cut 0 bases from V and 2 bases from J, with 9 bases between. Germline CDR1 and CDR2: SGHDT and YYEEEE. CDR3 sequence: CASSLGNSPYEQYF. The CDR3 nucleotides are TGTGCCAGCAGCTTGGGCAACAGCCCCTACGAGCAGTACTTC. The complete variable domain, with remaining parts taken from reference TRBV5-6 and TRBJ2-7, reads DAGVTQSPTHLIKTRGQQVTLRCSPKSGHDTVSWYQQALGQGPQFIFQYYEEEERQRGNFPDRFSGHQFPNYSSELNVNALLLGDSALYLCASSLGNSPYEQYFGPGTRLTVT.

A single count supports this clone. The chain is built from TRBV9 and TRBJ2-7; 12 nucleotides line up with TRBD2. V gave up 3 bases and J gave up 3 bases; unmatched junction bases: 4. Germline V gives CDR1 SGDLS, CDR2 YYNGEE. This CDR3 spans 15 amino acids. The CDR3 sequence: CASSAGLAGFYEQYF. In DNA, the CDR3 is TGTGCCAGCAGCGCTGGACTAGCGGGGTTCTACGAGCAGTACTTC.

V is TRBV7-9 and J is TRBJ1-2, with D perhaps matching TRBD1 (6 bases). The length of the CDR3 is 14 residues. Germline CDR1 is SEHNR and CDR2 is FQNEAQ (reference sequence). V shed 4 bases and J shed 2 bases, with 11 bases lying between them. DNA for the CDR3: TGTGCCAGCAGCTCCGGACAGACGAACTATGGCTACACCTTC. It is translated as CASSSGQTNYGYTF.

The genes are TRBV5-1 and TRBJ2-1; 10 nucleotides line up with TRBD2. The germline V gene has CDR1 SGHRS and CDR2 YFSETQ. V dropped 4 bases and J dropped 0; count of bases not matched to a gene: 1. This CDR3 region has 15 residues. CDR3 sequence (DNA): TGCGCCAGCAGCAGCGGGAGGGCCTCCTACAATGAGCAGTTCTTC. As protein: CASSSGRASYNEQFF.

For this clone: One junction end does not reproduce the germline sequence, and a read error may be involved. This chain links TRBV13 with TRBJ1-1; D unresolved. The CDR3 is made up of 15 amino acids. Germline CDR1 is PRHDT and CDR2 is FYEKMQ (reference sequence). The CDR3 DNA reads as TGTGCCAGCACCTTACCCCCCCCAGAGAACACTGAAGCTTTCTTT. Protein: CASTLPPPENTEAFF.

The chain carries TRBV6-1 and TRBJ2-6, with D hard to call. Germline V gene lookup returns CDR1 MNHNS and CDR2 SASEGT. Trimming cost V 8 bases and J 1 base, with 6 bases left between them. This CDR3 spans 13 amino acids. For the CDR3, the DNA is TGTGCCAGCGCGCGATCTGGGGCCAACGTCCTGACTTTC. It translates to CASARSGANVLTF.

The CDR3 reads CAISEHRVDQRNGNQPQHF. The CDR3 DNA is TGTGCCATCAGTGAGCACAGGGTCGATCAAAGGAATGGCAATCAGCCCCAGCATTTT. The chain is built from TRBV10-3 and TRBJ1-5, with D possibly being TRBD1 (6 bases). This CDR3 contains 19 residues. Per the germline V gene, CDR1 is ENHRY and CDR2 is SYGVKD. V lost 2 bases and J lost 2, with 22 bases in between.

This rearrangement joins TRBV7-9 to TRBJ2-7; TRBD1 matches 7 bases. Germline V gene sequence: CDR1 SEHNR, CDR2 FQNEAQ (reference sequence). The CDR3 contains 13 residues. Trimming cost V 4 bases and J 5 bases; bases outside gene matches: 5. Here the CDR3 DNA reads TGTGCCAGCAGCTCGGAACAGGGGCACGAGCAGTACTTC. Protein sequence: CASSSEQGHEQYF.

This rearrangement joins TRBV7-6 to TRBJ2-1; 10 positions match TRBD2. The CDR3 length is 16 residues. V gave up 4 bases and J gave up 11 bases; unmatched junction bases: 14. Germline CDR1 SGHVS, CDR2 FNYEAQ. As DNA, the CDR3 is TGTGCCAGCAGCTCCGCTAGCGGGAGAATTCTCGAAAAGCAGTTCTTC. Translating gives CASSSASGRILEKQFF.

This clone was counted a few times. The chain combines TRBV2 with TRBJ1-1; 9 nucleotides agree with TRBD1. The length of the CDR3 is 15 residues. The J segment lost 3 bases and the V segment lost 8 bases, leaving 10 bases of the junction unmatched. Germline CDR1 reads SNHLY; CDR2 reads FYNNEI. CDR3 DNA: TGTGCCAGCGGGATCGTACAGGGGGCGGACACTGAAGCTTTCTTT. Translated: CASGIVQGADTEAFF.

This clone was recorded only once. The chain couples TRBV10-2 to TRBJ2-1, with 8 bases lining up with TRBD1. This CDR3 comprises 15 residues. Germline V gene lookup returns CDR1 WSHSY and CDR2 SAAADI. Trimming cost V 7 bases and J 0 bases; bases outside gene matches: 5. CDR3 nucleotide sequence: TGCGCCAGCACCAGGGGGCAAGGCTCCTACAATGAGCAGTTCTTC. Its protein is CASTRGQGSYNEQFF.

The chain couples TRBV4-1 to TRBJ2-1; D might be TRBD2 (7 bases). Trimming took 4 bases from V and 0 from J, leaving 16 bases between them. Germline CDR1 reads MGHRA; CDR2 reads YSYEKL. The CDR3 totals 17 residues. CDR3 DNA: TGCGCCAGCAGCCCAGAGGGGGGGCTGAGCTCCTACAATGAGCAGTTCTTC. Protein sequence: CASSPEGGLSSYNEQFF.

This chain links TRBV6-5 with TRBJ1-2; 7 bases are shared with TRBD1. This CDR3 has 12 amino acids. CDR1 is MNHEY and CDR2 is SVGAGI in the germline V gene. V lost 8 bases and J lost 7; bases outside the gene matches: 7. DNA of the CDR3: TGTGCCAGCTGGTCAGGGGGAAGTGGCTACACCTTC. This sequence encodes CASWSGGSGYTF.

The chain is built from TRBV7-2 and TRBJ2-7; unclear D gene. The V gene lost 5 bases and the J gene lost 0 bases, with 8 bases spanning the gap. This CDR3 comprises 13 residues. Germline V gene sequence: CDR1 SGHTA, CDR2 FQGNSA. The DNA for the CDR3 is TGTGCCAGCAGCGCTCTAACCTCCTACGAGCAGTACTTC. Translation: CASSALTSYEQYF.

The chain links TRBV28 to TRBJ2-5; 8 bases fit TRBD1. In germline, CDR1 is MDHEN, CDR2 SYDVKM. Trimming cost V 5 bases and J 5 bases; bases outside gene matches: 4. CDR3 length: 13 amino acids. The CDR3 protein is CASSLGQAETQYF. The CDR3 DNA sequence: TGTGCCAGCAGTCTGGGACAGGCGGAGACCCAGTACTTC.

This clone showed up just once. V usage is TRBV6-8 and J usage is TRBJ2-7; no definite D call. The CDR3 consists of 15 residues. V lost 0 bases to trimming and J lost 2 bases, with 11 bases between them. CDR1 is MNHGY and CDR2 is SAAAGT in the germline V gene. The CDR3 DNA reads as TGTGCCAGCAGTTACTCGATTAGAAGTACCTACGAGCAGTACTTC. This translates into CASSYSIRSTYEQYF.

This chain links TRBV11-2 with TRBJ2-5; D is uncertain. CDR1 is SGHAT and CDR2 is FQNNGV in the germline V gene. CDR3 length equals 13 residues. Between the trimmed V and J ends, which lost 1 base and 4 bases, there was a span of 7 bases. CDR3 amino acids: CASSLGARETQYF. Written as DNA, the CDR3 is TGTGCCAGCAGCTTAGGGGCCCGAGAGACCCAGTACTTC.

This clone occurred a few times. The chain carries TRBV25-1 and TRBJ1-1, with TRBD1 as a possible D gene (5 bases). The V end lost 2 bases, the J end lost 4 bases, and 11 bases lay between the germline ends. The CDR3 sequence is 14 residues long. Germline values: CDR1 MGHDK, CDR2 SYGVNS. The CDR3, as DNA: TGTGCCAGCAGTGAAGGGCAGGGATCCACTGAAGCTTTCTTT. Protein: CASSEGQGSTEAFF.